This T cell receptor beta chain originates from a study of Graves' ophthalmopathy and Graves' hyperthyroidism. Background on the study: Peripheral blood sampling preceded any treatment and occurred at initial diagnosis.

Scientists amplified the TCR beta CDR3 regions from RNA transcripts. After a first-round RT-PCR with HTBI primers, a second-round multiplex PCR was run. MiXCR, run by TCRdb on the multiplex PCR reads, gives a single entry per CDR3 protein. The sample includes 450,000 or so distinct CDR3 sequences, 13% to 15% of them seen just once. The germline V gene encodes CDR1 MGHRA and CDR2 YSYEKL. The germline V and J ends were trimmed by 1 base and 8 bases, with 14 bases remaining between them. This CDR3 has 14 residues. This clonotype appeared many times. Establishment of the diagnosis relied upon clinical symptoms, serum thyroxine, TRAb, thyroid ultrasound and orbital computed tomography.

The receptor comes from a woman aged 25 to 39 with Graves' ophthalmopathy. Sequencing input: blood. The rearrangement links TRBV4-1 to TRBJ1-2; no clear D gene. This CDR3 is CASSQGGVILGYTF. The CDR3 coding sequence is TGCGCCAGCAGCCAAGGAGGAGTTATTCTAGGCTACACCTTC.